These T cell receptor beta chains were read from a single sample in a study of T-cell reconstitution after alpha-beta-depleted transplantation in children. TCRdb re-called the PCR reads through MiXCR, storing one row per CDR3 protein. The table shows roughly 190,000 distinct CDR3 sequences, with approximately 14% occurring only once. This specimen consisted of PBMCs from the stem cell graft donor, obtained from the stem cell graft. The receptors originated from a human donor who donated a stem cell graft to a child with acute lymphoblastic leukemia. Each CDR3 is given with its conserved first and last residue. The D gene is left open where the match is weak. For some rows the clone size is stated as once, few or many, or as a class when expanded; others skip it.

V gene	clone size	J gene	CDR3 length	D gene	CDR3 DNA	CDR3 protein
TRBV29-1	many	TRBJ1-1	15	TRBD1	TGCAGCGTTTCAGGACAGGGGGCTATAAACACTGAAGCTTTCTTT	CSVSGQGAINTEAFF
TRBV5-1	few	TRBJ2-1	15	-	TGCGCCAGCAGCTTGGGGGGGGAACCAGATAATGAGCAGTTCTTC	CASSLGGEPDNEQFF
TRBV7-9	-	TRBJ2-7	14	TRBD1	TGTGCCAGCAGCCATGGGACAGGTTCCTACGAGCAGTACTTC	CASSHGTGSYEQYF
TRBV6-2/TRBV6-3	-	TRBJ2-2	15	TRBD2	TGTGCCAGCAGTAGAGCGGGGACGAACACCGGGGAGCTGTTTTTT	CASSRAGTNTGELFF
TRBV19	few	TRBJ2-1	16	TRBD2	TGTGCCAGTCGCCGGGAGGCGGGTAGCGGGAGTTATGAGCAGTTCTTC	CASRREAGSGSYEQFF
TRBV5-1	few	TRBJ2-1	17	TRBD2	TGCGCCAGCAGCCTGCAGTATACTAGCGGGAGGAGCTATGAGCAGTTCTTC	CASSLQYTSGRSYEQFF
TRBV20-1	few	TRBJ2-7	11	TRBD2	TGCAGTGCGTATAGAGGCGGGGGGTGGTACTTC	CSAYRGGGWYF
TRBV12-3/TRBV12-4	many	TRBJ2-5	16	-	TGTGCCAGCAGTTTAGGAGGAGGGGGAGGGCAGGAGACCCAGTACTTC	CASSLGGGGGQETQYF
TRBV6-1	-	TRBJ2-3	14	-	TGTGCCAGCAGCTCGAATAATTGGGCAGATACGCAGTATTTT	CASSSNNWADTQYF
TRBV5-5	few	TRBJ1-1	14	TRBD1	TGTGCCAGCAGGGAACAGGGGATGAACACTGAAGCTTTCTTT	CASREQGMNTEAFF
TRBV27	many	TRBJ2-7	14	TRBD1	TGTGCCAGCAGTTATTCGGGACAGATCTACGAGCAGTACTTC	CASSYSGQIYEQYF
TRBV15	many	TRBJ1-6	14	-	TGTGCCACCAGCAGGAACAAGGAACGATCACCCCTCCACTTT	CATSRNKERSPLHF
TRBV12-3/TRBV12-4	-	TRBJ2-1	13	-	TGTGCCACCGAACCGGGCCCCCCTTTTGAGCAGTTCTTC	CATEPGPPFEQFF
TRBV4-1	many	TRBJ2-2	20	TRBD2	TGCGCCAGCAGCCTACGTTTATCCGGGGAAGCCGGCGGGAGTTTCGGGGAGCTGTTTTTT	CASSLRLSGEAGGSFGELFF
TRBV5-1	many	TRBJ1-1	14	-	TGCGCCAGCAGCTTGTCTGCGGGTACCACTGAAGCTTTCTTT	CASSLSAGTTEAFF
TRBV5-1	many	TRBJ2-1	16	TRBD2	TGCGCCAGCAGCCAGAATAGCGGGAACTCCTACAATGAGCAGTTCTTC	CASSQNSGNSYNEQFF
TRBV20-1	many	TRBJ2-5	15	TRBD2	TGCAGTGCTAGAGATCTTGCTAGCGGGTTAGAGACCCAGTACTTC	CSARDLASGLETQYF
TRBV29-1	many	TRBJ2-1	12	TRBD1	TGCAGCGTCCGGGACAGTTGGAATGAGCAGTTCTTC	CSVRDSWNEQFF
TRBV5-1	many	TRBJ2-1	13	-	TGCGCCAGCAGGAGGTCCCGTCACGGTGAGCAGTTCTTC	CASRRSRHGEQFF
TRBV7-9	many	TRBJ1-1	15	-	TGTGCCAGCAGCTCATCGGGATCCGGGGCCACTGAAGCTTTCTTT	CASSSSGSGATEAFF
TRBV11-3	-	TRBJ1-1	16	TRBD1	TGTGCCAGCTCAGGGACAGGGAGCGGGCTTAACACTGAAGCTTTCTTT	CASSGTGSGLNTEAFF
TRBV7-8	many	TRBJ2-2	16	-	TGTGCCAGCAGCTTGAGCGGCGGGGGCAACACCGGGGAGCTGTTTTTT	CASSLSGGGNTGELFF
TRBV5-5	many	TRBJ1-2	18	-	TGTGCCAGCAGGCATGGGACCATTGGACGGGGGATGAACTATGGCTACACCTTC	CASRHGTIGRGMNYGYTF
TRBV28	-	TRBJ1-1	15	TRBD1	TGTGCCAGCAGCCCTCTCGGCAGGGGGTATACTGAAGCTTTCTTT	CASSPLGRGYTEAFF
TRBV12-3/TRBV12-4	-	TRBJ2-6	18	TRBD1	TGTGCCTGCAGTCTCCCAGGACAGGGGGCGCAAGGGGCCAACGTCCTGACTTTC	CACSLPGQGAQGANVLTF
TRBV10-3	-	TRBJ1-5	15	-	TGTGCCATCAGTGAGGGGGGGGGTATAAATCAGCCCCAGCATTTT	CAISEGGGINQPQHF
TRBV7-1	once	TRBJ2-7	13	TRBD2	TGTGCCAGCAGCTCGGGGGGGGGAGGCGAGCAGTACTTC	CASSSGGGGEQYF
TRBV11-2	-	TRBJ2-7	12	-	TGTGCCAGCAGCTTAGCAGGGACCGAGCAGTACTTC	CASSLAGTEQYF
TRBV5-1	many	TRBJ2-1	15	-	TGCGCCAGCAGCTCACAGGGTAGCTCCTACAATGAGCAGTTCTTC	CASSSQGSSYNEQFF
TRBV7-2	few	TRBJ2-1	15	TRBD2	TGTGCCAGCAGCCTGGGGGGGACGGGTTACAATGAGCAGTTCTTC	CASSLGGTGYNEQFF
TRBV4-1	many	TRBJ2-4	15	-	TGCGCCAGCAGCCAAGGGACAGGGCGGGGGAACATTCAGTACTTC	CASSQGTGRGNIQYF
TRBV4-2	few	TRBJ1-2	12	-	TGTGCCAGCAGCCCCATCGGTACGGGGAGGACCTTC	CASSPIGTGRTF
TRBV29-1	many	TRBJ2-4	14	-	TGCAGCGTTGAAGGGGCGGGAGCCAAAAACATTCAGTACTTC	CSVEGAGAKNIQYF
TRBV4-1	many	TRBJ2-2	17	TRBD1	TGCGCCAGCAGCCTCTTCAGGGACAGGGAAGTTCCCGGGGAGCTGTTTTTT	CASSLFRDREVPGELFF
TRBV3-1	many	TRBJ1-1	15	-	TGTGCCAGCAGCCATGTGGTGGGGCCGAACACTGAAGCTTTCTTT	CASSHVVGPNTEAFF
TRBV20-1	few	TRBJ2-7	11	-	TGCAGTGCTAAGGGAGTCTACGAGCAGTACTTC	CSAKGVYEQYF
TRBV3-1	few	TRBJ2-2	18	TRBD1	TGTGCCAGCAGCCAAGATTGGGACAGGGGGCGCGGCACCGGGGAGCTGTTTTTT	CASSQDWDRGRGTGELFF
TRBV19	few	TRBJ2-1	15	TRBD2	TGTGCCAGTAGTGCAACTAGCGGAGGCGCCAATGAGCAGTTCTTC	CASSATSGGANEQFF
TRBV5-1	-	TRBJ1-1	15	TRBD1	TGCGCCAGCAGCTTGGAACAGGGGGGCGTAACTGAAGCTTTCTTT	CASSLEQGGVTEAFF
TRBV7-8	many	TRBJ1-4	14	-	TGTGCCAGCAGCTTACGTCTGCTTAATGAAAAACTGTTTTTT	CASSLRLLNEKLFF
TRBV20-1	few	TRBJ1-5	16	TRBD1	TGCAGTGCTAGGGTTCCGGGACAGGGGGGCAATCAGCCCCAGCATTTT	CSARVPGQGGNQPQHF
TRBV27	many	TRBJ2-7	14	-	TGTGCCAGCAGTTTATCCGGACTCAGCTACGAGCAGTACTTC	CASSLSGLSYEQYF
TRBV7-8	many	TRBJ2-5	19	TRBD2	TGTGCCAGCAGCTTAGAAATGTTGGGAGGGAGCCTGTACCAAGAGACCCAGTACTTC	CASSLEMLGGSLYQETQYF
TRBV24-1	many	TRBJ2-5	13	-	TGTGCCACCAGTGAGTCGGTCACAGAGACCCAGTACTTC	CATSESVTETQYF
TRBV11-2	-	TRBJ2-3	13	-	TGTGCCAGCATCCGACGACTGGGAGATACGCAGTATTTT	CASIRRLGDTQYF
TRBV12-3/TRBV12-4	many	TRBJ2-3	14	TRBD2	TGTGCCAGCACCCCGGGGGGGAACAGAGATACGCAGTATTTT	CASTPGGNRDTQYF
TRBV14	-	TRBJ1-1	13	-	TGTGCCAGCAGCCCCCGCACGAACACTGAAGCTTTCTTT	CASSPRTNTEAFF
TRBV5-1	many	TRBJ2-7	15	TRBD2	TGCGCCAGCAGCTTGGGGCCGCGGGAGAACTACGAGCAGTACTTC	CASSLGPRENYEQYF
TRBV5-5	many	TRBJ1-1	12	-	TGTGCCAGCAGCTTGGGCGTGCACGAAGCTTTCTTT	CASSLGVHEAFF
TRBV18	few	TRBJ1-5	15	-	TGTGCCAGCTCACCCGGGGTTAGGAGCAATCAGCCCCAGCATTTT	CASSPGVRSNQPQHF
TRBV20-1	many	TRBJ1-5	12	-	TGCAGTGCTAGAGACCCTCAGGAGCCCCAGCATTTT	CSARDPQEPQHF
TRBV20-1	many	TRBJ2-5	12	TRBD1	TGCAGCACTAGAGGGACAGGGGGGACCCAGTACTTC	CSTRGTGGTQYF
TRBV12-3/TRBV12-4	many	TRBJ2-3	13	-	TGTGCCAGCAGTTCCAGCCCTGTAGATACGCAGTATTTT	CASSSSPVDTQYF
TRBV10-3	many	TRBJ1-2	17	-	TGTGCCATCAGTGGACCAACTCACTCGCAACCCAACTATGGCTACACCTTC	CAISGPTHSQPNYGYTF
TRBV20-1	many	TRBJ2-7	14	TRBD2	TGCAGTGCTAGCCGGGGGGGCGACGGTTACGAGCAGTACTTC	CSASRGGDGYEQYF
TRBV20-1	many	TRBJ2-7	15	TRBD2	TGCAGTGCTAGAGGCTTGAGCGGGGAACTTGGCGAGCAGTACTTC	CSARGLSGELGEQYF